A selection of T cell receptor beta chains follows, all from one sample in a study of shared clonotypes between healthy human individuals. The table came from immunoSEQ multiplex PCR; TCRdb's copy has only in-frame clones and leaves some out. The sample holds 470,000 or so clones; about 84% are singletons and the top ten take about an eighth. Sequencing was carried out using PBMCs. These receptors were collected from a woman between 35 and 50 years old in good health. Some clones in this sample may be carry-over from other donors' samples. Each CDR3 is given with its conserved first and last residue. A D gene is named only where the DNA matches it firmly. Where a row states a size, it is once, few, many or the class of an expanded clone; other rows omit it.

size,D,J,V,CDR3,DNA
.,TRBD2,TRBJ2-1,TRBV10-3,CAISDVAGGYNGQFF,TGTGCCATCAGTGACGTAGCGGGAGGGTACAATGGGCAGTTCTTC
.,TRBD1,TRBJ2-6,TRBV7-9,CASSPGDRGLSGANVLTF,TGTGCCAGCAGCCCGGGGGACAGGGGACTCTCTGGGGCCAACGTCCTGACTTTC
.,TRBD1,TRBJ1-1,TRBV28,CASSLRGDRARTEAFF,TGTGCCAGCAGTTTAAGGGGGGACAGGGCGCGGACTGAAGCTTTCTTT
.,TRBD2,TRBJ2-1,TRBV5-1,CASSLGLAENNEQFF,TGCGCCAGCAGCTTGGGACTAGCGGAGAACAATGAGCAGTTCTTC
.,TRBD1,TRBJ2-7,TRBV11-1,CASSFGQGITYEQYF,TGTGCCAGCAGCTTCGGACAGGGGATAACCTACGAGCAGTACTTC
.,.,TRBJ1-1,TRBV30,CAWSLGTEAFF,TGCGCCTGGTCCCTTGGCACTGAAGCTTTCTTT
.,.,TRBJ2-7,TRBV10-1,CASQRTEDLREQYF,TGCGCCAGTCAAAGGACGGAGGACCTACGAGAGCAGTACTTC
.,.,TRBJ1-1,TRBV6-1,CASSVLGQTNTEAFF,TGTGCCAGCAGTGTGTTAGGGCAAACGAACACTGAAGCTTTCTTT
.,TRBD1,TRBJ2-7,TRBV30,CAWTRDRGYEQYF,TGTGCCTGGACCCGGGACAGGGGATACGAGCAGTACTTC
once,TRBD1,TRBJ1-2,TRBV7-3,CASSPGQGVYGYTF,TGTGCCAGCAGCCCCGGACAGGGAGTCTATGGCTACACCTTC
.,.,TRBJ1-2,TRBV5-1,CASSLGTDGYTF,TGCGCCAGCAGCTTGGGGACGGATGGCTACACCTTC
.,.,TRBJ2-5,TRBV29-1,CSVQKGTYQETQYF,TGCAGCGTCCAGAAGGGCACGTACCAAGAGACCCAGTACTTC
.,.,TRBJ2-7,TRBV28,CASSRGTALEQYF,TGTGCCAGCAGTCGGGGGACTGCACTCGAGCAGTACTTC
.,TRBD1,TRBJ2-5,TRBV15,CATSRGGQGETQYF,TGTGCCACCAGCAGAGGCGGACAGGGGGAGACCCAGTACTTC
.,TRBD2,TRBJ2-1,TRBV7-6,CASSLIAGGSSYNEQFF,TGTGCCAGCAGCTTGATAGCGGGAGGTTCCTCCTACAATGAGCAGTTCTTC
.,.,TRBJ1-2,TRBV4-1,CASSQDPGGYTF,TGCGCCAGCAGCCAAGATCCCGGTGGCTACACCTTC
.,TRBD2,TRBJ2-5,TRBV5-5,CASSPRDYSQETQYF,TGTGCCAGCAGCCCTAGGGACTACTCCCAAGAGACCCAGTACTTC
.,.,TRBJ1-1,TRBV30,CAWTYRVEDTEAFF,TGTGCCTGGACCTACAGGGTGGAGGACACTGAAGCTTTCTTT
few,TRBD1,TRBJ2-7,TRBV5-1,CASSLEQGLGEQYF,TGCGCCAGCAGCTTGGAACAGGGGCTGGGCGAGCAGTACTTC
.,TRBD1,TRBJ1-5,TRBV28,CASSSAGGYHQPQHF,TGTGCCAGCAGTTCAGCAGGGGGCTATCATCAGCCCCAGCATTTT
.,.,TRBJ2-3,TRBV10-1,CASWWRPTDTQYF,TGCGCCAGCTGGTGGCGCCCCACAGATACGCAGTATTTT
.,.,TRBJ1-1,TRBV29-1,CSVGVGLSISEAFF,TGCAGCGTTGGGGTGGGGCTCTCCATCTCTGAAGCTTTCTTT
.,.,TRBJ1-4,TRBV30,CAWRPAGNEKLFF,TGTGCCTGGAGGCCCGCAGGGAATGAAAAACTGTTTTTT
.,.,TRBJ1-1,TRBV11-2,CASSLFLGDTEAFF,TGTGCCAGCAGCTTGTTTCTAGGGGACACTGAAGCTTTCTTT
.,TRBD1,TRBJ2-4,TRBV19,CASSISDRGWNIQYF,TGTGCCAGTAGTATAAGTGACAGGGGTTGGAACATTCAGTACTTC
.,TRBD1,TRBJ2-5,TRBV25-1,CASSESRGRRETQYF,TGTGCCAGCAGTGAATCCAGGGGGCGCCGGGAGACCCAGTACTTC
many,TRBD2,TRBJ2-2,TRBV7-2,CASSFTLAVVLGGELFF,TGTGCCAGCAGCTTTACGCTAGCGGTAGTTCTAGGGGGGGAGCTGTTTTTT
few,TRBD1,TRBJ2-7,TRBV5-1,CASSLVGGAISHEQYF,TGCGCCAGCAGCTTGGTAGGGGGCGCGATTTCCCACGAGCAGTACTTC
.,.,TRBJ2-1,TRBV25-1,CASSQTGYINEQFF,TGTGCCAGCAGTCAAACAGGTTACATCAATGAGCAGTTCTTC
.,.,TRBJ1-2,TRBV29-1,CSFSREAGTSLYGYTF,TGCAGTTTTTCGAGAGAAGCCGGGACATCACTCTATGGCTACACCTTC
few,.,TRBJ2-2,TRBV11-2,CASSRRRWDGTGELFF,TGTGCCAGCAGCCGACGGCGGTGGGACGGGACCGGGGAGCTGTTTTTT
.,.,TRBJ2-1,TRBV6-5,CASTFGGEQFF,TGTGCCAGCACCTTCGGAGGGGAGCAGTTCTTC
few,TRBD2,TRBJ2-7,TRBV7-2,CASSPSGTSVYYEQYF,TGTGCCAGCAGCCCATCCGGGACTAGCGTGTACTACGAGCAGTACTTC
once,.,TRBJ2-5,TRBV28,CASSPGLGETQYF,TGTGCCAGCAGTCCTGGGCTTGGGGAGACCCAGTACTTC
.,TRBD2,TRBJ2-3,TRBV18,CASSPGLVTDTQYF,TGTGCCAGCTCACCAGGACTAGTCACAGATACGCAGTATTTT
.,TRBD1,TRBJ2-7,TRBV28,CASSPDRLGEQYF,TGTGCCAGCAGTCCGGACAGGCTTGGGGAGCAGTACTTC
few,.,TRBJ1-4,TRBV7-2,CASSLKFGDTNEKLFF,TGTGCCAGCAGCTTAAAGTTTGGAGATACTAATGAAAAACTGTTTTTT